This T cell receptor beta chain was sequenced for a study of cytomegalovirus exposure and HLA in healthy donors. Study-wide context: A data release that came early held tens of millions of unique TCRs from HLA-typed donors.

Findings and limits, study-wide: In a later analysis, a missense DCLRE1C variant was linked to TCR beta V- and J-gene trimming.

The PCR ran on 60 Vbeta and 13 Jbeta primers. Here immunoSEQ multiplex PCR was the method, and the copy in TCRdb shows in-frame clones only, minus some. The sample records 120,000 to 150,000 clones, about 80% being singletons. On this clone itself: Its antigen is unknown.

CDR1 and CDR2 (germline): MNHEY, SMNVEV (reference sequence). The CDR3 runs 15 residues. Trimming removed 1 base from V and 5 bases from J; junction bases left unmatched: 3. This TCR was recovered from a male donor in good health and CMV-seronegative. The specimen was PBMCs. This chain uses TRBV27 with TRBJ2-1; 9 bases align to TRBD2. This chain's CDR3 is CASSLFSGGNNEQFF. DNA of the CDR3: TGTGCCAGCAGTTTATTCAGCGGGGGGAACAATGAGCAGTTCTTC.